The 27 T cell receptor beta chains presented below share a single source sample, sequenced in a study of identical twins. TCRdb re-derived calls from the 5' RACE reads in MiXCR, one entry per CDR3 protein. The sample gives 240,000 or so distinct CDR3 sequences, roughly 7% of which show up once; approximately 3.6% is in the top ten. The sample was also reused in another study, on yellow fever vaccine responses in identical twins.

Material for sequencing was memory (CD45RO+) T cells sorted from blood. These receptors were taken from a young woman in good health.

This clonotype was observed a handful of times. The chain joins TRBV7-2 to TRBJ2-7; either TRBD1 or TRBD2 may supply D (6 bases each). V lost 2 bases, J lost 5 bases, and 19 bases lay in between. The CDR3 totals 16 residues. Germline CDR1 reads SGHTA; CDR2 reads FQGNSA. In nucleotides, the CDR3 is TGTGCCAGCAGCTTAAGCCTTTCGGGGGCAAGGGACGAGCAGTACTTC. Encoded protein: CASSLSLSGARDEQYF.

As concerns this clonotype: A much more abundant neighbour one base away suggests this may be a read error. The CDR3 is CCARGLGRSNTGELFF. CDR3 nucleotides: TGCTGTGCTAGAGGTCTGGGGCGCTCGAACACCGGGGAGCTGTTTTTT. V is TRBV20-1 and J is TRBJ2-2; a possible D gene is TRBD1 (5 bases). The CDR3 sequence is 16 residues long. CDR1 and CDR2 (germline): DFQATT, SNEGSKA (reference sequence).

This clonotype was observed many times. This sequence joins TRBV10-3 and TRBJ1-1; D remains unclear. The ends were cut back, 2 bases at V and 1 base at J, with 5 bases in the middle. The CDR3 extends over 13 amino acids. The germline V gene encodes CDR1 ENHRY and CDR2 SYGVKD. The CDR3 region is CAISEGPNTEAFF. In DNA form, the CDR3 reads TGTGCCATCAGTGAGGGGCCGAACACTGAAGCTTTCTTT.

This clonotype has a count of ten or more. V and J are TRBV7-9 and TRBJ2-1; maybe TRBD1 (6 bases). The V and J ends lost 5 bases and 8 bases respectively, with 25 bases between them. CDR1 is SEHNR, CDR2 FQNEAQ, per germline (reference sequence). The CDR3 is made up of 17 amino acids. The CDR3 region is CASSEGVRTAVFHEQFF. CDR3 bases: TGTGCCAGCAGCGAAGGAGTAAGGACAGCTGTTTTCCATGAGCAGTTCTTC.

This sequence joins TRBV7-2 and TRBJ1-1; D is unclear. This CDR3 is 12 amino acids long. V was clipped by 0 bases and J by 11 bases, with 10 bases between them. Germline V lookup: CDR1 SGHTA, CDR2 FQGNSA. For the CDR3, the DNA is TGTGCCAGCAGCTTAGCGGCGGAGAAGGCTTTCTTT. Amino acids: CASSLAAEKAFF.

This clonotype has just a few counts. The chain joins TRBV12-3 or TRBV12-4 to TRBJ1-2, with D possibly TRBD1 on 5 matching bases. The CDR3 runs 14 residues. The V end was cut by 3 bases, the J end by 4 bases, with 12 bases between. The CDR3 is CASSLRSGGYGYTF. For the CDR3, the DNA is TGTGCCAGCAGTTTGAGGTCCGGGGGCTATGGCTACACCTTC.

This clonotype showed up just a few times. CDR3 DNA: TGTGCCATCACCTCGGGACTAGCGGGACCTAGCACAGATACGCAGTATTTT. Its protein is CAITSGLAGPSTDTQYF. The chain combines TRBV10-3 with TRBJ2-3; 13 nucleotides agree with TRBD2. J lost 0 bases, V lost 7 bases, and 7 bases had no gene match. The germline V gene has CDR1 ENHRY and CDR2 SYGVKD. This CDR3 has 17 residues.

This clonotype was counted only a few times. This rearrangement joins TRBV5-1 to TRBJ2-5, with 8 bases matching TRBD1. The germline V gene has CDR1 SGHRS and CDR2 YFSETQ. The CDR3 runs 15 residues. V shed 3 bases and J 1 base; nucleotides not matched to a gene: 5. The CDR3 sequence: CASSSSGTGQETQYF. The CDR3 DNA sequence: TGCGCCAGCAGCTCCTCCGGGACAGGCCAAGAGACCCAGTACTTC.

V and J are TRBV20-1 and TRBJ2-1; a possible D gene is TRBD1 (6 bases). Trimming cost V 5 bases and J 4 bases, with 12 bases left between them. The V gene's germline CDR1 is DFQATT and CDR2 SNEGSKA (reference sequence). CDR3 size: 13 residues. CDR3 amino acids: CSAGGTLYNEQFF. The CDR3 bases are TGCAGTGCTGGGGGCACGCTATACAATGAGCAGTTCTTC.

The table lists this clonotype with a few counts. CDR3 in amino acids: CASSLGLGDRGLDEQYF. The CDR3 bases are TGCGCCAGCAGCTTGGGGCTGGGGGACAGGGGCTTAGACGAGCAGTACTTC. This chain links TRBV5-1 with TRBJ2-7; the match to TRBD1 covers 10 bases. V lost 0 bases and J lost 5; bases outside the gene matches: 11. The germline gives CDR1 SGHRS, CDR2 YFSETQ. This CDR3 region has 17 residues. Filled out from reference TRBV5-1 and TRBJ2-7, the complete variable domain reads KAGVTQTPRYLIKTRGQQVTLSCSPISGHRSVSWYQQTPGQGLQFLFEYFSETQRNKGNFPGRFSGRQFSNSRSEMNVSTLELGDSALYLCASSLGLGDRGLDEQYFGPGTRLTVT.

This clonotype occurred many times. CDR3 sequence reads: CASSQDRNTEAFF. The CDR3 nucleotides read TGTGCCAGCAGTCAGGACAGAAACACTGAAGCTTTCTTT. V is TRBV12-3 or TRBV12-4 and J is TRBJ1-1; D might be TRBD1 (6 bases). This CDR3 is built from 13 residues. V gave up 5 bases and J gave up 2 bases, with 9 bases separating them.

The genes are TRBV9 and TRBJ2-1; no reliable D call. The CDR3 has 16 amino acids. Germline CDR1 reads SGDLS; CDR2 reads YYNGEE. The ends were cut back, 4 bases at V and 1 base at J, with 15 bases in the middle. DNA of the CDR3: TGTGCCAGCAGCCCCCGCCTGACCCTTTCCTACAATGAGCAGTTCTTC. Amino acids: CASSPRLTLSYNEQFF.

The V call is TRBV6-5, the J call TRBJ2-3, with D uncertain. Germline CDR1 and CDR2: MNHEY and SVGAGI. V dropped 2 bases and J dropped 0 bases, with 9 bases sitting between them. This CDR3 region has 15 residues. The CDR3 spells CASSYETPSTDTQYF. DNA for the CDR3: TGTGCCAGCAGTTACGAGACACCTAGCACAGATACGCAGTATTTT.

This clonotype was detected many times. The chain combines TRBV11-2 with TRBJ2-7; 14 nucleotides match TRBD2. Per the germline V gene, CDR1 is SGHAT and CDR2 is FQNNGV. The CDR3 contains 15 residues. The J segment lost 6 bases and the V segment lost 4 bases, leaving 5 bases of the junction unmatched. The DNA for the CDR3 is TGTGCCAGCAGCTGGGGACTAGCGGGAGTGGGCGAGCAGTACTTC. It encodes CASSWGLAGVGEQYF.

The V and J genes are TRBV6-2 or TRBV6-3 and TRBJ2-1, with D maybe TRBD2 (6 bases). The V gene lost 7 bases and the J gene lost 6 bases, with 13 bases spanning the gap. CDR3 length: 13 amino acids. Germline V lookup: CDR1 MNHEY, CDR2 SVGEGT. The CDR3 coding sequence is TGTGCCAGCAAGGCAGCGGGCGTCAATGAGCAGTTCTTC. Translation: CASKAAGVNEQFF.

The chain carries TRBV5-1 and TRBJ2-3; D may correspond to TRBD1 or TRBD2 (5 bases each). CDR3 length: 15 amino acids. Deletions cut 4 bases from V and 3 bases from J, with 15 bases between. Germline V CDR1 and CDR2: SGHRS, YFSETQ. As DNA, the CDR3 is TGCGCCAGCAGCCGGGACGGACACAAGACAGATACGCAGTATTTT. Translation: CASSRDGHKTDTQYF.

This clonotype showed up many times. The chain recombines TRBV5-6 with TRBJ2-1; TRBD1 might be the D (6 bases). From germline, CDR1 is SGHDT and CDR2 YYEEEE. V was trimmed by 2 bases and J by 2 bases, leaving 11 bases between them. The CDR3 has 15 amino acids. CDR3 sequence (DNA): TGTGCCAGCAGCTTCAAAGGGGGTCCCTACAATGAGCAGTTCTTC. This encodes CASSFKGGPYNEQFF. Combining the CDR3 with reference TRBV5-6 and TRBJ2-1 gives the whole variable domain DAGVTQSPTHLIKTRGQQVTLRCSPKSGHDTVSWYQQALGQGPQFIFQYYEEEERQRGNFPDRFSGHQFPNYSSELNVNALLLGDSALYLCASSFKGGPYNEQFFGPGTRLTVL.

In this sample, this clonotype turned up a few times. CDR3 bases: TGTGCCAGCAGTACGGACAGGGGTTACGAGCAGTACTTC. Encoded protein: CASSTDRGYEQYF. The chain carries TRBV6-1 and TRBJ2-7, with TRBD1 matching over 9 bases. Germline values: CDR1 MNHNS, CDR2 SASEGT. J gave up 4 bases and V 5 bases, and 3 bases lay outside the gene matches. The CDR3 runs 13 residues.

This clonotype was picked up many times. In nucleotides, the CDR3 is TGCGCCAGCAGCCAAGGGGTCGGGACAGCTGGGAATGAGCAGTTCTTC. Protein sequence: CASSQGVGTAGNEQFF. The V call is TRBV4-1, the J call TRBJ2-1; the match to TRBD1 covers 7 bases. V lost 1 base and J lost 7; bases outside the gene matches: 10. The V gene's germline CDR1 is MGHRA and CDR2 YSYEKL. This CDR3 contains 16 residues.

The chain recombines TRBV20-1 with TRBJ2-3; D is unclear. Germline V gene data show CDR1 as DFQATT and CDR2 as SNEGSKA (reference sequence). Trimming took 1 base from V and 6 from J, leaving 14 bases between them. This CDR3 has 14 residues. In DNA form, the CDR3 reads TGCAGTGCTAGAGGGGTTAGAAAAAGCGATACGCAGTATTTT. This encodes CSARGVRKSDTQYF.

This clonotype was counted a few times. The chain carries TRBV5-6 and TRBJ1-4; 8 bases are a match to TRBD1. Losses at the gene ends were 4 bases for V and 8 bases for J; bases not matched to a gene: 10. Germline values: CDR1 SGHDT, CDR2 YYEEEE. The CDR3 loop spans 15 amino acids. The CDR3 loop reads CASSGTGSFTEKLFF. DNA for the CDR3: TGTGCCAGCAGCGGGACAGGAAGTTTCACCGAAAAACTGTTTTTT.

This clonotype was seen ten or more times. The gene calls are TRBV29-1 and TRBJ2-3; D gene uncertain. CDR1 is SQVTM, CDR2 ANQGSEA, per germline. The CDR3 runs 16 residues. V was pared by 0 bases and J by 1 base, with 14 bases between. The CDR3 DNA is TGCAGCGTTGAAGATCGGTGGACGGCGGGCACAGATACGCAGTATTTT. Amino acids: CSVEDRWTAGTDTQYF.

In this sample, this clonotype turned up many times. V and J are TRBV9 and TRBJ2-1; no clear D. The CDR3 has 15 residues. CDR1 is SGDLS and CDR2 is YYNGEE in the germline V gene. The germline V and J ends were trimmed by 0 bases and 5 bases, with 12 bases remaining between them. The CDR3 coding sequence is TGTGCCAGCAGCGTAGGTTCTGACCCGAACAATGAGCAGTTCTTC. It encodes CASSVGSDPNNEQFF. The variable domain in full, completed from reference TRBV9 and TRBJ2-1, reads DSGVTQTPKHLITATGQRVTLRCSPRSGDLSVYWYQQSLDQGLQFLIQYYNGEERAKGNILERFSAQQFPDLHSELNLSSLELGDSALYFCASSVGSDPNNEQFFGPGTRLTVL.

The rearrangement joins TRBV24-1 to TRBJ2-1, with 10 bases fitting TRBD1. From germline, CDR1 is KGHDR and CDR2 SFDVKD. The CDR3 has 15 residues. V shed 5 bases and J 6 bases; nucleotides not matched to a gene: 6. The CDR3 loop reads CATSGDRGRVNEQFF. The CDR3 bases are TGTGCCACCAGTGGCGACAGGGGGCGCGTCAATGAGCAGTTCTTC.

This chain joins TRBV11-2 and TRBJ2-7; no reliable D call. Trimming removed 0 bases from V and 6 bases from J, with 12 bases in between. Germline V lookup: CDR1 SGHAT, CDR2 FQNNGV. This CDR3 region has 14 residues. The CDR3 here is CASSLDQKFFEQYV. The CDR3, as DNA: TGTGCCAGCAGCTTAGATCAAAAGTTTTTCGAGCAGTACGTC.

This clonotype was seen ten or more times. This chain links TRBV7-9 with TRBJ2-7; TRBD2 matches 13 bases. The germline gives CDR1 SEHNR, CDR2 FQNEAQ (reference sequence). The CDR3 loop spans 16 amino acids. J gave up 0 bases and V 3 bases, and 2 bases lay outside the gene matches. The CDR3 protein is CASSFTSGRVSYEQYF. In nucleotides, the CDR3 is TGTGCCAGCAGCTTCACTAGCGGGAGGGTCTCCTACGAGCAGTACTTC.

This clonotype was detected only a few times. V usage is TRBV5-5 and J usage is TRBJ2-1; D call uncertain. CDR1 is SGHKS and CDR2 is YYEKEE in the germline V gene (reference sequence). Trimming took off 0 bases at V and 8 bases at J, with 15 bases between the two ends. CDR3 length equals 15 residues. DNA of the CDR3: TGTGCCAGCAGCTTGGCCGACGGTTTTGGGGATGAGCAGTTCTTC. Translating it yields CASSLADGFGDEQFF. The whole variable domain, filled in from reference TRBV5-5 and TRBJ2-1, reads DAGVTQSPTHLIKTRGQQVTLRCSPISGHKSVSWYQQVLGQGPQFIFQYYEKEERGRGNFPDRFSARQFPNYSSELNVNALLLGDSALYLCASSLADGFGDEQFFGPGTRLTVL.